Here is one T cell receptor beta chain with its context. Its target is not known. The data belong to a study of shared clonotypes between healthy human individuals. For the study at large: CD8 memory received one plate per donor, CD8 naive two, CD4 memory three and CD4 naive three. Overall study findings and caveats: The sharing of roughly 5% of naive CD4 clonotypes was seen across a handful of donors.

Germline CDR1 is MDHEN and CDR2 is SYDVKM. The CDR3 covers 14 residues. With 5 bases removed from V and 3 bases from J, the gap between germline ends came to 10 bases. Generated by immunoSEQ multiplex PCR, the TCRdb table keeps only in-frame clones and is missing some. Of 2 million to 2.5 million clones listed, about 94% are singletons. The sequenced sample was naive CD4+ T cells sorted from blood. As to subset: CD45RA+ positively selected. This chain connects TRBV28 to TRBJ1-4; D remains ambiguous. The TCR was taken from a man between 18 and 35 years old in good health. The CDR3, as DNA: TGTGCCAGCAGTCGAACAGAATCTAATGAAAAACTGTTTTTT. This encodes CASSRTESNEKLFF.